The 28 T cell receptor beta chains below all came from one sample that was sequenced in a study of cytomegalovirus exposure and HLA in healthy donors. Use of 60 Vbeta and 13 Jbeta primers characterized the PCR. Measured with immunoSEQ multiplex PCR; TCRdb has only the in-frame clones, and not every one. Here the sample spans 100,000 or so clones, 84% being singletons. Sequences were obtained from PBMCs. The source is a woman younger than 35 in good health and CMV-seronegative.

The rearrangement joins TRBV15 to TRBJ1-6; 7 positions match TRBD1. Germline V gene sequence: CDR1 LNHNV, CDR2 YYDKDF (reference sequence). V shed 0 bases, J shed 9 bases, and the junction held 5 bases outside the gene matches. The CDR3 runs to 15 residues. This CDR3 is CATSRDTTGASPLHF. In DNA, the CDR3 is TGTGCCACCAGCAGAGATACCACAGGGGCTTCACCCCTCCACTTT.

The chain employs TRBV29-1 and TRBJ2-5, with 9 bases aligning to TRBD2. CDR1 and CDR2 (germline): SQVTM, ANQGSEA. V lost 6 bases to trimming and J lost 1 base; unmatched junction nucleotides: 6. This CDR3 spans 14 amino acids. The CDR3 reads CSVWLTSGQETQYF. CDR3 in DNA: TGCAGCGTCTGGCTGACTAGCGGCCAAGAGACCCAGTACTTC.

The chain couples TRBV6-5 to TRBJ1-1, with unresolved D. V was clipped by 7 bases and J by 1 base, with 10 bases between them. Germline V gene sequence: CDR1 MNHEY, CDR2 SVGAGI. The CDR3 consists of 13 residues. The CDR3 DNA reads TGTGCCAGCATGCTACTCGAGAACACTGAAGCTTTCTTT. This gives the protein CASMLLENTEAFF.

The CDR3 sequence is CAISEGFAGGPDTQYF. CDR3 in DNA: TGTGCCATCAGTGAGGGTTTCGCGGGGGGGCCGGATACGCAGTATTTT. V usage is TRBV10-3 and J usage is TRBJ2-3, with 9 bases matching TRBD2. The germline V gene encodes CDR1 ENHRY and CDR2 SYGVKD. J lost 6 bases, V lost 2 bases, and 9 bases had no gene match. CDR3 length equals 16 residues.

The chain combines TRBV11-3 with TRBJ2-2, with D tentatively TRBD1 (7 bases). V lost 5 bases and J lost 4, with 11 bases in between. The CDR3 consists of 14 residues. Germline-derived CDR1 and CDR2 are SGHNT and YENEEA. The CDR3 sequence: CASSAGQLTGELFF. The CDR3 coding sequence is TGTGCCAGCAGCGCGGGACAGCTCACCGGGGAGCTGTTTTTT.

This rearrangement joins TRBV7-2 to TRBJ1-2; tentative D call: TRBD1 (6 bases). In germline, CDR1 is SGHTA, CDR2 FQGNSA. CDR3 length: 13 amino acids. Trimming pared 5 bases from V and 2 bases from J, leaving 9 bases between. The CDR3 DNA sequence: TGTGCCAGCAGCCTCAGGGGAAACTATGGCTACACCTTC. Its protein product is CASSLRGNYGYTF.

This clone appeared once. The chain couples TRBV11-2 to TRBJ1-2; 8 positions agree with TRBD1. The CDR3 consists of 16 residues. From germline, CDR1 is SGHAT and CDR2 FQNNGV. V lost 1 base and J lost 1; bases outside the gene matches: 5. As DNA, the CDR3 is TGTGCCAGCAGCTTAGTGGCAGGGGGCAATAACTATGGCTACACCTTC. It codes for CASSLVAGGNNYGYTF.

This sequence joins TRBV7-2 and TRBJ1-2; D unresolved. With 2 bases removed from V and 2 bases from J, the gap between germline ends came to 15 bases. CDR1 SGHTA and CDR2 FQGNSA come from the germline V gene. This CDR3 has 16 amino acids. Written as DNA, the CDR3 is TGTGCCAGCAGCTTAAATAGAGGCACTTTAAACTATGGCTACACCTTC. This gives the protein CASSLNRGTLNYGYTF.

The rearrangement uses TRBV5-1 and TRBJ2-3; 10 bases align to TRBD2. Germline CDR1 reads SGHRS; CDR2 reads YFSETQ. This CDR3 has 15 amino acids. Trimming took 4 bases from V and 1 from J; bases not matched to a gene: 3. CDR3 coding DNA: TGCGCCAGCAGCCCCCTAGCGGGGGGCACAGATACGCAGTATTTT. This gives the protein CASSPLAGGTDTQYF.

This clone was counted only a few times. The chain has TRBV6-1 and TRBJ1-1, with D uncertain. Germline CDR1 reads MNHNS; CDR2 reads SASEGT. V lost 1 base and J 2 bases, leaving 11 bases between the germline ends. This CDR3 spans 15 amino acids. Here the CDR3 reads CASSEEYRANTEAFF. The CDR3 coding sequence is TGTGCCAGCAGTGAAGAGTACAGAGCCAACACTGAAGCTTTCTTT.

The chain uses TRBV28 and TRBJ2-7; TRBD1 aligns across 9 bases. Germline V gene sequence: CDR1 MDHEN, CDR2 SYDVKM. The CDR3 sequence is 14 residues long. The V segment lost 2 bases and the J segment 7 bases; nucleotides outside the gene matches: 6. The DNA for the CDR3 is TGTGCCAGCAGTTTACCCGGGACAGGGCTGGAGCAGTACTTC. It specifies CASSLPGTGLEQYF.

CDR3 in amino acids: CASSPGGGGGAPNEQYF. DNA for the CDR3: TGTGCCAGCAGCCCCGGGGGCGGCGGGGGGGCTCCTAACGAGCAGTACTTC. This rearrangement joins TRBV9 to TRBJ2-7, with 9 bases aligning to TRBD2. The CDR3 runs 17 residues. Germline lookup yields CDR1 SGDLS and CDR2 YYNGEE. With V trimmed by 4 bases and J by 5 bases, 16 bases remained unmatched.

V and J are TRBV7-9 and TRBJ2-3, with 10 bases fitting TRBD2. Germline-derived CDR1 and CDR2 are SEHNR and FQNEAQ (reference sequence). V shed 6 bases and J 2 bases; nucleotides not matched to a gene: 5. The length of the CDR3 is 15 residues. The CDR3 reads CASSTSGTHTDTQYF. The CDR3 bases are TGTGCCAGCAGTACTAGCGGGACCCACACAGATACGCAGTATTTT.

This chain connects TRBV7-2 to TRBJ2-7; tentatively, D is TRBD1 (6 bases). The CDR3 loop spans 16 amino acids. Germline CDR1 reads SGHTA; CDR2 reads FQGNSA. Trimming removed 2 bases at V and 2 bases at J, with 16 bases between. Here the CDR3 reads CASSLKGSGVTYEQYF. CDR3 DNA: TGTGCCAGCAGCTTAAAGGGGTCAGGGGTAACCTACGAGCAGTACTTC. Full variable domain (remainder filled in from reference TRBV7-2 and TRBJ2-7): GAGVSQSPSNKVTEKGKDVELRCDPISGHTALYWYRQSLGQGLEFLIYFQGNSAPDKSGLPSDRFSAERTGGSVSTLTIQRTQQEDSAVYLCASSLKGSGVTYEQYFGPGTRLTVT.

The CDR3 DNA reads as TGTGCCTGGTTACAGGACCGGGGGGCGTCTTACAATGAGCAGTTCTTC. Translation: CAWLQDRGASYNEQFF. This chain joins TRBV30 and TRBJ2-1; weak D call: TRBD2 (7 bases). There are 16 residues in the CDR3. Germline CDR1 reads GTSNPN; CDR2 reads SVGIG (reference sequence). V lost 5 bases to trimming and J lost 4 bases, with 21 bases between them.

The chain uses TRBV10-3 and TRBJ2-3; D is uncertain. CDR3 length: 13 amino acids. Germline assignment: CDR1 ENHRY and CDR2 SYGVKD. V was pared by 3 bases and J by 6 bases, with 10 bases between. The CDR3 is CAISDESEDTQYF. CDR3 bases: TGTGCCATCAGTGACGAGAGCGAGGATACGCAGTATTTT.

The chain is built from TRBV7-9 and TRBJ2-2; perhaps TRBD1 as D (6 bases). V lost 3 bases and J 10 bases, leaving 12 bases between the germline ends. The germline V gene encodes CDR1 SEHNR and CDR2 FQNEAQ (reference sequence). The CDR3 contains 13 residues. The CDR3 sequence is CASSFAQGAELFF. The CDR3, as DNA: TGTGCCAGCAGCTTTGCACAGGGAGCGGAGCTGTTTTTT.

In this sample, this clone turned up a few times. The rearrangement uses TRBV4-3 and TRBJ1-4; D gene unclear. The CDR3 covers 16 residues. From germline, CDR1 is LGHNA and CDR2 YSLEER. The V end lost 1 base, the J end lost 1 base, and 10 bases lay between the germline ends. The CDR3 loop reads CASSQGWRVTNEKLFF. CDR3 coding DNA: TGCGCCAGCAGCCAAGGCTGGAGGGTAACTAATGAAAAACTGTTTTTT.

The V gene is TRBV27, the J gene TRBJ1-1, with D unclear. Germline assignment: CDR1 MNHEY and CDR2 SMNVEV (reference sequence). The ends were cut back, 0 bases at V and 3 bases at J, with 17 bases in the middle. The CDR3 sequence is 17 residues long. The CDR3 protein is CASSLSGVPVVHTEAFF. CDR3 sequence (DNA): TGTGCCAGCAGTTTATCTGGTGTCCCGGTAGTGCACACTGAAGCTTTCTTT.

This clone was seen once. The V and J genes are TRBV11-2 and TRBJ2-7, with D tentatively TRBD2 (5 bases). The germline gives CDR1 SGHAT, CDR2 FQNNGV. V lost 3 bases to trimming and J lost 4 bases, with 13 bases between them. The CDR3 extends over 14 amino acids. Written as DNA, the CDR3 is TGTGCCAGCAGCTTGGGTTCGGGGAAATACGAGCAGTACTTC. This sequence encodes CASSLGSGKYEQYF.

The genes are TRBV6-4 and TRBJ1-1; 8 nucleotides line up with TRBD1. Germline V gives CDR1 MRHNA, CDR2 SNTAGT. Trimming cost V 4 bases and J 6 bases; bases outside gene matches: 10. The CDR3 has 15 amino acids. CDR3: CASSGPDRGSAEAFF. In DNA form, the CDR3 reads TGTGCCAGCAGTGGTCCCGACAGGGGAAGCGCTGAAGCTTTCTTT.

The genes are TRBV5-1 and TRBJ2-2; TRBD1 matches at 7 bases. The germline gives CDR1 SGHRS, CDR2 YFSETQ. The CDR3 loop spans 14 amino acids. V shed 2 bases and J 7 bases; nucleotides not matched to a gene: 5. In nucleotides, the CDR3 is TGCGCCAGCAGCTTCGGACAGGACGGCGGGGAGCTGTTTTTT. It is translated as CASSFGQDGGELFF.

This CDR3 is CASSLQQGAYEQYF. DNA for the CDR3: TGTGCCAGCAGTTTACAGCAGGGGGCCTACGAGCAGTACTTC. The chain joins TRBV28 to TRBJ2-7; 7 bases map to TRBD1. This CDR3 comprises 14 residues. V lost 2 bases to trimming and J lost 2 bases; unmatched junction nucleotides: 3. CDR1 is MDHEN, CDR2 SYDVKM, per germline.

This clone occurred a few times. The chain uses TRBV6-1 and TRBJ1-3, with D unclear. The CDR3 has 12 amino acids. Germline loops: CDR1 MNHNS, CDR2 SASEGT. Between the trimmed V and J ends, which lost 8 bases and 8 bases, there was a span of 13 bases. The CDR3 nucleotides are TGTGCCAGCGACTTGGGGAGTCACACCATATATTTT. This codes for CASDLGSHTIYF.

The rearrangement uses TRBV7-2 and TRBJ2-5, with 9 bases fitting TRBD1. CDR1 SGHTA and CDR2 FQGNSA come from the germline V gene. Trimming took 4 bases from V and 5 from J; bases not matched to a gene: 8. CDR3 size: 15 residues. CDR3 sequence: CASSSPGTGTETQYF. The CDR3 coding sequence is TGTGCCAGCAGCTCCCCCGGGACAGGGACGGAGACCCAGTACTTC.

Comment on this clone: One junction end disagrees with the germline gene, perhaps due to a read error. The J gene is TRBJ2-7, the V gene TRBV5-6; no clear D gene. The CDR3 is made up of 13 amino acids. CDR1 and CDR2 from the germline V gene are SGHDT and YYEEEE. CDR3 loop: CASSVRVSHEQYF. The CDR3 DNA is TGTGCCAGCAGCGTTCGGGTCTCCCACGAGCAGTACTTC.

V gene TRBV5-6 combines with J gene TRBJ2-7; the D gene is possibly TRBD2 (5 bases). This CDR3 contains 16 residues. Germline assignment: CDR1 SGHDT and CDR2 YYEEEE. The ends were cut back, 1 base at V and 3 bases at J, with 17 bases in the middle. The CDR3 region is CASSLSDKRANYEQYF. CDR3 sequence (DNA): TGTGCCAGCAGCTTGTCCGATAAGAGGGCTAACTACGAGCAGTACTTC.

The chain combines TRBV10-3 with TRBJ2-1; the D gene is possibly TRBD2 (5 bases). Germline lookup yields CDR1 ENHRY and CDR2 SYGVKD. V dropped 3 bases and J dropped 10 bases, with 13 bases sitting between them. The CDR3 is made up of 13 amino acids. The CDR3 is CAISDRLAGEQFF. The CDR3 bases are TGTGCCATCAGTGATCGGCTAGCTGGGGAGCAGTTCTTC.